The 23 T cell receptor beta chains reported below all come from one sample, sequenced in a study of shared clonotypes between healthy human individuals. Profiled with immunoSEQ multiplex PCR; TCRdb holds only in-frame clones, not every one. The table lists roughly 2.2 million clones, roughly 92% of them singletons, with 0.37% in the top ten. The source material was naive CD4+ T cells from PBMCs. Sample subset: CD45RA+ positively selected. The receptors come from a man aged 18 to 29 in good health. Some clones in this sample may be carry-over from other donors' samples.

This clone was observed a few times. This chain uses TRBV2 with TRBJ1-5; 7 bases match TRBD1. Per the germline V gene, CDR1 is SNHLY and CDR2 is FYNNEI. CDR3 length: 15 amino acids. V shed 6 bases, J shed 6 bases, and the junction held 11 bases outside the gene matches. The CDR3 sequence: CASRKGGTEAQPQHF. Written as DNA, the CDR3 is TGTGCCAGCAGGAAGGGCGGGACAGAAGCTCAGCCCCAGCATTTT.

This chain uses TRBV28 with TRBJ2-7; TRBD1 matches at 7 bases. Germline V gene data show CDR1 as MDHEN and CDR2 as SYDVKM. The CDR3 spans 14 residues. J gave up 5 bases and V 7 bases, and 11 bases lay outside the gene matches. The CDR3 DNA follows: TGTGCCAGCACCCCGGGACAGAAAAGCCACGAGCAGTACTTC. Amino acids: CASTPGQKSHEQYF.

This chain links TRBV15 with TRBJ1-4, with 7 positions matching TRBD1. Germline V CDR1 and CDR2: LNHNV, YYDKDF (reference sequence). The CDR3 runs to 17 residues. Trimming removed 3 bases from V and 3 bases from J; junction bases left unmatched: 10. CDR3 sequence (DNA): TGTGCCACCAGCAGCAATCCTTTCAGGGGGTCTAATGAAAAACTGTTTTTT. Its translation: CATSSNPFRGSNEKLFF.

The rearrangement links TRBV6-1 to TRBJ1-2; tentative D call: TRBD1 (6 bases). The ends were cut back, 4 bases at V and 2 bases at J, with 11 bases in the middle. This CDR3 contains 14 residues. Germline CDR1 reads MNHNS; CDR2 reads SASEGT. The CDR3 coding sequence is TGTGCCAGCAGTGCGGGACACGGAAACTATGGCTACACCTTC. Amino acid sequence: CASSAGHGNYGYTF.

As regards this clone: The sample contains more than one DNA sequence encoding this CDR3. In nucleotides, the CDR3 is TGTGCCAGCGGCCAAGAGACCCAGTACTTC. Protein: CASGQETQYF. J is TRBJ2-5 and V is TRBV2; D uncertain. CDR1 SNHLY and CDR2 FYNNEI come from the germline V gene. V shed 8 bases and J shed 1 base, with 2 bases lying between them. The CDR3 loop spans 10 amino acids.

The V gene is TRBV5-1, the J gene TRBJ2-7; D possibly uses TRBD1 or TRBD2 (5 bases each). The ends were cut back, 10 bases at V and 7 bases at J, with 21 bases in the middle. The CDR3 sequence is 13 residues long. Germline V CDR1 and CDR2: SGHRS, YFSETQ. This CDR3 is CAAPAAWGWEQYF. Written as DNA, the CDR3 is TGCGCCGCGCCAGCAGCTTGGGGGTGGGAGCAGTACTTC.

This clone has a single count. The chain combines TRBV13 with TRBJ1-3; D remains unclear. Trimming cost V 1 base and J 0 bases, with 4 bases left between them. The CDR3 spans 14 residues. Germline V gene lookup returns CDR1 PRHDT and CDR2 FYEKMQ (reference sequence). Here the CDR3 reads CASSLDRSGNTIYF. The CDR3 DNA reads as TGTGCCAGCAGCTTAGACCGCTCTGGAAACACCATATATTTT.

V gene TRBV18 combines with J gene TRBJ2-6; D possibly corresponds to TRBD1 (6 bases). The CDR3 extends over 19 amino acids. Trimming took 4 bases from V and 0 from J, leaving 19 bases between them. The germline gives CDR1 KGHSH, CDR2 LQKENI. The DNA of the CDR3 is TGTGCCAGCTCACTCCAAACCGGCCAGGGGATCTCTGGGGCCAACGTCCTGACTTTC. Translating it yields CASSLQTGQGISGANVLTF.

The rearrangement uses TRBV6-5 and TRBJ1-3, with 10 nucleotides matching TRBD1. The CDR3 runs to 15 residues. CDR1 is MNHEY and CDR2 is SVGAGI in the germline V gene. The V and J ends lost 2 bases and 4 bases, in that order; junction bases with no gene match: 2. The CDR3 here is CASSYGTGVGNTIYF. CDR3 DNA: TGTGCCAGCAGTTACGGGACAGGGGTCGGAAACACCATATATTTT.

This clone was seen only a few times. Other DNA variants within this sample encode the same CDR3. The J gene is TRBJ1-1, the V gene TRBV2, with 7 bases aligning to TRBD1. J lost 10 bases, V lost 4 bases, and 6 bases had no gene match. The CDR3 spans 12 residues. Looked up from germline, CDR1 is SNHLY and CDR2 is FYNNEI. The CDR3, as DNA: TGTGCCAGCAGTGTCCGGGACAGAGGAGCTTTCTTT. Its translation: CASSVRDRGAFF.

The DNA of the CDR3 is TGTGCCAGCAGCTTCCAGGGACGGCGCGGGGATACGCAGTATTTT. Translated, it gives CASSFQGRRGDTQYF. The chain combines TRBV11-2 with TRBJ2-3, with D perhaps given as TRBD1 or TRBD2 (5 bases each). Trimming removed 3 bases from V and 6 bases from J, with 16 bases in between. The CDR3 is 15 residues long. Germline-derived CDR1 and CDR2 are SGHAT and FQNNGV.

The rearrangement uses TRBV7-9 and TRBJ2-7; D not resolved. The ends were cut back, 1 base at V and 12 bases at J, with 10 bases in the middle. This CDR3 spans 11 amino acids. CDR1 and CDR2 (germline): SEHNR, FQNEAQ (reference sequence). The CDR3 region has the DNA TGTGCCAGCAGCTTAGAGCGCCTCTGGTACTTC. Its translation: CASSLERLWYF.

This sequence joins TRBV6-5 and TRBJ2-1; 8 nucleotides agree with TRBD1. This CDR3 has 15 amino acids. Per the germline V gene, CDR1 is MNHEY and CDR2 is SVGAGI. Losses at the gene ends were 5 bases for V and 2 bases for J; bases not matched to a gene: 5. The CDR3 region has the DNA TGTGCCAGCAGTCCGGACAGGGCAGCCTACAATGAGCAGTTCTTC. The encoded protein is CASSPDRAAYNEQFF.

This chain connects TRBV7-8 to TRBJ2-2; D is unresolved. V was pared by 4 bases and J by 4 bases, with 16 bases between. Per the germline V gene, CDR1 is SGHVS and CDR2 is FQNEAQ. This CDR3 comprises 16 residues. CDR3 amino acids: CASSSSPGRATGELFF. The DNA for the CDR3 is TGTGCCAGCAGCTCGAGTCCAGGCCGGGCCACCGGGGAGCTGTTTTTT.

The chain employs TRBV18 and TRBJ2-7, with a weak D call TRBD1 (6 bases). V lost 2 bases and J 9 bases, leaving 11 bases between the germline ends. The CDR3 has 12 residues. Germline V gives CDR1 KGHSH, CDR2 LQKENI. The CDR3 here is CASSPTPGAQYF. The CDR3 DNA reads as TGTGCCAGCTCACCAACCCCAGGGGCGCAGTACTTC.

The J gene is TRBJ2-3, the V gene TRBV29-1; D unresolved. CDR1 SQVTM and CDR2 ANQGSEA come from the germline V gene. There are 11 residues in the CDR3. Trimming removed 3 bases from V and 8 bases from J, with 9 bases in between. DNA of the CDR3: TGCAGCGTTGAGGCCGGATTTACGCAGTATTTT. It is translated as CSVEAGFTQYF.

The V call is TRBV5-1, the J call TRBJ2-1; D is perhaps TRBD1 (6 bases). Trimming pared 4 bases from V and 5 bases from J, leaving 13 bases between. Germline V gene lookup returns CDR1 SGHRS and CDR2 YFSETQ. The CDR3 length is 14 residues. The CDR3 nucleotides are TGCGCCAGCAGCCTATCAGGGGCGAACAATGAGCAGTTCTTC. This translates into CASSLSGANNEQFF.

This chain links TRBV29-1 with TRBJ2-3; TRBD2 matches 7 bases. Losses at the gene ends were 4 bases for V and 0 bases for J; bases not matched to a gene: 7. The CDR3 is 15 residues long. CDR1 and CDR2 from the germline V gene are SQVTM and ANQGSEA. CDR3: CSVAGGDSSTDTQYF. The CDR3, as DNA: TGCAGCGTTGCGGGGGGTGACTCTAGCACAGATACGCAGTATTTT.

The chain is built from TRBV28 and TRBJ2-4, with TRBD2 matching 16 bases. This CDR3 region has 19 residues. Germline V gene sequence: CDR1 MDHEN, CDR2 SYDVKM. J gave up 4 bases and V 1 base, and 7 bases lay outside the gene matches. CDR3 sequence: CASSLSVGLAGGSKNIQYF. In nucleotides, the CDR3 is TGTGCCAGCAGTTTATCCGTGGGACTAGCGGGAGGGTCAAAAAACATTCAGTACTTC.

The table lists this clone with a few counts. This specimen includes other DNA sequences encoding the same CDR3. J is TRBJ2-7 and V is TRBV5-4, with a possible D match to TRBD2 (6 bases). This CDR3 region has 14 residues. Germline V gene lookup returns CDR1 SGHNT and CDR2 YYREEE (reference sequence). V was pared by 3 bases and J by 1 base, with 11 bases between. The CDR3 nucleotides are TGTGCCAGCAGCTCCCCCGGGACTTCCTACGAGCAGTACTTC. It is translated as CASSSPGTSYEQYF.

The J gene is TRBJ1-5, the V gene TRBV2, with D possibly matching TRBD1 (6 bases). The CDR3 totals 14 residues. In germline, CDR1 is SNHLY, CDR2 FYNNEI. V dropped 4 bases and J dropped 7 bases, with 14 bases sitting between them. The CDR3 DNA reads TGTGCCAGCAGTGGGTCAGGGGTCCGCCAGCCCCAGCATTTT. Amino acid sequence: CASSGSGVRQPQHF.

The rearrangement joins TRBV11-3 to TRBJ2-7; 10 nucleotides align to TRBD1. The V gene end was trimmed by 4 bases and the J gene end by 7 bases; junction bases not matched to a gene: 7. The CDR3 covers 14 residues. The germline V gene encodes CDR1 SGHNT and CDR2 YENEEA. CDR3 sequence: CASSSRQGAREQYF. As DNA, the CDR3 is TGTGCCAGCAGCTCCCGACAGGGGGCTCGTGAGCAGTACTTC.

The chain couples TRBV5-1 to TRBJ2-1; TRBD2 aligns across 7 bases. CDR1 is SGHRS and CDR2 is YFSETQ in the germline V gene. The CDR3 is 16 residues long. Trimming took 3 bases from V and 7 from J; bases not matched to a gene: 13. The CDR3 DNA sequence: TGCGCCAGCAGCTCAGATCTAGCGGCCTCCGGGAATGAGCAGTTCTTC. Its translation: CASSSDLAASGNEQFF.